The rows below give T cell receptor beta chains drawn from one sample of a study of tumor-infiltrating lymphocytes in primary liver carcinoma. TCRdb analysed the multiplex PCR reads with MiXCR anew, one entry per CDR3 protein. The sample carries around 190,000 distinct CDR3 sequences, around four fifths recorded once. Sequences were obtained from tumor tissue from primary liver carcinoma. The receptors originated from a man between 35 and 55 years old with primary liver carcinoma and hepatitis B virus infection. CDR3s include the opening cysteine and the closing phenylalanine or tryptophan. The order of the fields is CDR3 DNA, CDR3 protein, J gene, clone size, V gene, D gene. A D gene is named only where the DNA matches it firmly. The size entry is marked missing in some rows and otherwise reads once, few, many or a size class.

DNA: TGCAGCGTTGTCGATCAGATCAGTCAGCCCCAGCTTTTT
CDR3: CSVVDQISQPQLF
J: TRBJ1-5
size: -
V: TRBV29-1
D: -

DNA: TGCGCCAGCAGCTGGGGGGAACAAGGGGTAAATCATCCCCAGCATTTT
CDR3: CASSWGEQGVNHPQHF
J: TRBJ1-5
size: -
V: TRBV5-1
D: -

DNA: TGTGCCAGCAGCCGGTCCAATGAGCAGTTCTTC
CDR3: CASSRSNEQFF
J: TRBJ2-1
size: many
V: TRBV5-4
D: -

DNA: TGTGCCAGCAGTAACCGGGACAGGGGGCGAAGCGAAGAACTGTTTTTT
CDR3: CASSNRDRGRSEELFF
J: TRBJ1-4
size: -
V: TRBV6-6
D: TRBD1

DNA: TGCCTCAGTAGCCAGGATGCGGGTCCTCGAGAGACCCAGTACTTC
CDR3: CLSSQDAGPRETQYF
J: TRBJ2-5
size: -
V: TRBV4-3
D: -

DNA: TGTGCCACCAGTTCCGGATTAGCGAACACCCGGTACTTC
CDR3: CATSSGLANTRYF
J: TRBJ2-5
size: once
V: TRBV6-2/TRBV6-3
D: -

DNA: TGTGCCAGCAGTGAAACCAAGGGGATCTACGAGCAGTACTTC
CDR3: CASSETKGIYEQYF
J: TRBJ2-7
size: -
V: TRBV2
D: -

DNA: TGTGTCAGCAGCCGAGGATACACAGATGCGCACTATTTT
CDR3: CVSSRGYTDAHYF
J: TRBJ2-3
size: -
V: TRBV14
D: -

DNA: TGCGCCAGCAGCCAATTCCCCCCCCCGGCAGACAATGAGCGATTCTTC
CDR3: CASSQFPPPADNERFF
J: TRBJ2-1
size: -
V: TRBV4-3
D: -

DNA: TGTACCAGCAGTTACGGTCTGAACACTGAAGTTTTCTTT
CDR3: CTSSYGLNTEVFF
J: TRBJ1-1
size: once
V: TRBV6-2/TRBV6-3
D: -

DNA: TGTGTCAGCAGACGCCAAGGGAGCAACAATGAGCAGTTTTTC
CDR3: CVSRRQGSNNEQFF
J: TRBJ2-1
size: -
V: TRBV5-4
D: -

DNA: TGTGCCAACAGTTATCAGGACACCGGGGAGCTGTTCTTT
CDR3: CANSYQDTGELFF
J: TRBJ2-2
size: -
V: TRBV6-5
D: -

DNA: TGTGCCAGCACCTTGGGACAGACGAACACTGTAGCTTTCTTT
CDR3: CASTLGQTNTVAFF
J: TRBJ1-1
size: -
V: TRBV28
D: TRBD1

DNA: TGTGCCATCCTCCCGGTCGGTGGAGGAGTAAACAATCAGTACTTC
CDR3: CAILPVGGGVNNQYF
J: TRBJ2-4
size: -
V: TRBV28
D: -

DNA: TGTGCTAACAGCTTCGGGGGATTTGCCAAAAACATTCAGTACTTC
CDR3: CANSFGGFAKNIQYF
J: TRBJ2-4
size: -
V: TRBV5-4
D: -

DNA: TGCAGTACCGCTGGAGTGGACGGACGTAGCACAGATACGCAGTATTTT
CDR3: CSTAGVDGRSTDTQYF
J: TRBJ2-3
size: -
V: TRBV29-1
D: -

DNA: TGTGCCAGCAACATGGGCGTCTCGAACAATGAGCAGTTCTTC
CDR3: CASNMGVSNNEQFF
J: TRBJ2-1
size: -
V: TRBV11-3
D: -

DNA: TGCACCAGCAGCTTGGCCGGGACTAGCGAGGAGACCCTATACTTC
CDR3: CTSSLAGTSEETLYF
J: TRBJ2-5
size: -
V: TRBV5-1
D: TRBD2

DNA: TGTGCCAGCAGCTTGAAAGGGGACGGACAAAAGACCCAGTACTTC
CDR3: CASSLKGDGQKTQYF
J: TRBJ2-5
size: -
V: TRBV5-4
D: -

DNA: TGTGCCAGCAGCGCCAGGGGGGCTCTACGGCTTGAGCAGTTGTTC
CDR3: CASSARGALRLEQLF
J: TRBJ2-1
size: -
V: TRBV7-8
D: -

DNA: TGTGCCAGCAGCTTACAGGAGGGGACTGAATTTTTCTTT
CDR3: CASSLQEGTEFFF
J: TRBJ1-1
size: -
V: TRBV7-9
D: -

DNA: TGTGCCAGCACCGCCCAGCGGGCGGCTAGCACAGATACGCAGTATTTT
CDR3: CASTAQRAASTDTQYF
J: TRBJ2-3
size: many
V: TRBV6-1
D: -

DNA: TGCGCCAGCACCTTGATTGAAAGTGGCTATAATGAGCAGTTCTTC
CDR3: CASTLIESGYNEQFF
J: TRBJ2-1
size: -
V: TRBV5-1
D: -

DNA: TGTGCCAGCAGTTCGGGACAGGGGGCGCGGGAGACCCAGCACTTC
CDR3: CASSSGQGARETQHF
J: TRBJ2-5
size: many
V: TRBV12-3/TRBV12-4
D: TRBD1

DNA: TGTGCCAGCAGTAGCGGTGCTTTACTTTGGGAAGAGCAGTTCTTC
CDR3: CASSSGALLWEEQFF
J: TRBJ2-1
size: once
V: TRBV12-3/TRBV12-4
D: -

DNA: TGCGCCAGCAGCCAGAGTCCCGGGGGGTCCTATTGCTACACCTTC
CDR3: CASSQSPGGSYCYTF
J: TRBJ1-2
size: few
V: TRBV4-3
D: -

DNA: TGTGCCAGCAGCCCCTCGACCGCTTCAGCGGGAGTGAGAGATACGCAGTATTTT
CDR3: CASSPSTASAGVRDTQYF
J: TRBJ2-3
size: many
V: TRBV28
D: TRBD2

DNA: TGTGCCATCAGTGGGGGACGGGGGGCCCCAAAAGACTACGAGCAATACTTC
CDR3: CAISGGRGAPKDYEQYF
J: TRBJ2-7
size: -
V: TRBV10-3
D: -

DNA: TGTGCCAGCAACTCTCCTCTACAAGAACCAGATACGCAGTATTTT
CDR3: CASNSPLQEPDTQYF
J: TRBJ2-3
size: -
V: TRBV7-2
D: -

DNA: TGTGCCAGCAGCTTAGATCCGGGGGAGACTAACTCTGATACGCAGTATTTT
CDR3: CASSLDPGETNSDTQYF
J: TRBJ2-3
size: -
V: TRBV11-2
D: -

DNA: TGCAGTGTTGACAAAAGGGAGTCAGGGCCTGGCTACACCTTC
CDR3: CSVDKRESGPGYTF
J: TRBJ1-2
size: -
V: TRBV29-1
D: -

DNA: TGTGCCGGCAGCTCTGGGACAGGCGCGAGAGGCAAGCAGTACTTC
CDR3: CAGSSGTGARGKQYF
J: TRBJ2-7
size: -
V: TRBV5-4
D: TRBD1

DNA: TGTCCCAGTGAGGTGACCAGTTCCTACGAGCAGTACTTC
CDR3: CPSEVTSSYEQYF
J: TRBJ2-7
size: -
V: TRBV12-5
D: -

DNA: TGTGCCAGCAGTTGGGACAGTGGAAATGAGACCCAGTACTTC
CDR3: CASSWDSGNETQYF
J: TRBJ2-5
size: -
V: TRBV6-1
D: TRBD1

DNA: -
CDR3: CSVEFGPGSFYEQFF
J: TRBJ2-1
size: -
V: TRBV29-1
D: -

DNA: TGTGTCTGGAGTGTGTCCAGGAGCAATCAGCCCCAGCATTTT
CDR3: CVWSVSRSNQPQHF
J: TRBJ1-5
size: -
V: TRBV30
D: -

DNA: TGTGCCAGCAGTGGTGGAGGCGATGGGGAGATCCAGTACTTC
CDR3: CASSGGGDGEIQYF
J: TRBJ2-5
size: -
V: TRBV6-1
D: -

DNA: TGTGGCAGCAATCAAGGGAATCAGCCCCAGTATTTT
CDR3: CGSNQGNQPQYF
J: TRBJ2-3
size: -
V: TRBV28
D: -

DNA: TGTGCCAGCAGCTTATCATCCAGGGGCCCCCGGGCAGATACGAAGTATTTT
CDR3: CASSLSSRGPRADTKYF
J: TRBJ2-3
size: -
V: TRBV7-8
D: -

DNA: TGTGCCAGCAGCTTAAGTAGCGGGAGGGTTCCCTACGAGCAGTACTTC
CDR3: CASSLSSGRVPYEQYF
J: TRBJ2-7
size: many
V: TRBV11-2
D: TRBD2

DNA: TGTGCCAGCACTTTGCGGAGGGAGAGCACAGATACGCAATATTTT
CDR3: CASTLRRESTDTQYF
J: TRBJ2-3
size: -
V: TRBV11-1
D: -

DNA: TGTGCCTCAACCGTGGGGGGCGGCACGTGGGAGCTGTTTTTT
CDR3: CASTVGGGTWELFF
J: TRBJ2-2
size: -
V: TRBV28
D: -

DNA: TGTGCCAGCAGCCAAGGCGGTAGCCGAGACTCCTACAATGAGCTGTTCTTC
CDR3: CASSQGGSRDSYNELFF
J: TRBJ2-1
size: once
V: TRBV4-2
D: -

DNA: TGCAGCGTCCTCGGTCCGGGACCCTCAGGGGAGATGTTTTTT
CDR3: CSVLGPGPSGEMFF
J: TRBJ2-2
size: -
V: TRBV29-1
D: -

DNA: TGCGCCAGCACCTTAGTGGGGGCCGGCAGTTTGAACACTGAAGCTTTCTTT
CDR3: CASTLVGAGSLNTEAFF
J: TRBJ1-1
size: once
V: TRBV11-2
D: -

DNA: TGCGCCAGCAGGGAACATACTAATTACGAGCAGTATTTC
CDR3: CASREHTNYEQYF
J: TRBJ2-7
size: -
V: TRBV5-1
D: -

DNA: TGTGCCAGCAGGTTGGACAGGGACTATGGCTACACCTTT
CDR3: CASRLDRDYGYTF
J: TRBJ1-2
size: -
V: TRBV11-2
D: TRBD1

DNA: TGTGCCAGTAGCTTCTCCTCCAGGGGCATAGGGGGGGATACGCAGTATTTT
CDR3: CASSFSSRGIGGDTQYF
J: TRBJ2-3
size: -
V: TRBV11-3
D: -

DNA: TGTGCCAGCAAAGTATCAGGGTCTCACCGCCAGCATTTT
CDR3: CASKVSGSHRQHF
J: TRBJ1-5
size: -
V: TRBV6-1
D: -

DNA: TGCGCCAGTAGCTTGGCCGGAGGGGCAGGGACTGAAGCTTTCTTT
CDR3: CASSLAGGAGTEAFF
J: TRBJ1-1
size: -
V: TRBV5-1
D: -

DNA: TGCGCCAACAGCCCCCTCTTTAGCGGGAGTGGCATCGGGGAGCTGTTTTTT
CDR3: CANSPLFSGSGIGELFF
J: TRBJ2-2
size: -
V: TRBV5-1
D: TRBD2

DNA: TGTGCCAGCAGTATACAGGGTTATGGAAACACCATATATTTT
CDR3: CASSIQGYGNTIYF
J: TRBJ1-3
size: -
V: TRBV12-3/TRBV12-4
D: -

DNA: TGCGCCAGCAGTGAGTTACAGGGACTAGTTAGCACATATATGCAGTATTTT
CDR3: CASSELQGLVSTYMQYF
J: TRBJ2-3
size: -
V: TRBV10-2
D: TRBD2

DNA: TGTGCCAGCAGCCAGGCTAGCGGTAGGAACAATGAGCAGTTCTTC
CDR3: CASSQASGRNNEQFF
J: TRBJ2-1
size: -
V: TRBV11-2
D: TRBD2

DNA: TGCAGCGTTGGACTAGCGCGAGAGTTCTACAATGAGCAGTACTTC
CDR3: CSVGLAREFYNEQYF
J: TRBJ2-7
size: -
V: TRBV29-1
D: TRBD2